The 7 T cell receptor beta chains listed next were all sequenced from one sample in a study of blood T cell repertoires in COVID-19. The method was immunoSEQ multiplex PCR; TCRdb's version includes in-frame clones alone and lacks a portion of them. The table lists hundreds of thousands of clones, about 86% of them singletons, with around 8.9% in the top ten. Sequencing input: peripheral blood. All receptors come from an elderly man with acute or convalescent COVID-19.

The CDR3 protein is CASSLGTGTGGGQPQHF. CDR3 nucleotide sequence: TGTGCCAGCAGCTTAGGGACCGGGACAGGGGGAGGTCAGCCCCAGCATTTT. The chain joins TRBV7-9 to TRBJ1-5, with TRBD1 matching 11 bases. Unmatched junction bases numbered 8, after V lost 1 base and J lost 6 bases. Germline V gives CDR1 SEHNR, CDR2 FQNEAQ (reference sequence). The CDR3 length is 17 residues.

The chain links TRBV27 to TRBJ2-7, with a possible D match to TRBD1 (5 bases). CDR1 and CDR2 from the germline V gene are MNHEY and SMNVEV (reference sequence). Deletions cut 8 bases from V and 2 bases from J, with 16 bases between. This CDR3 has 14 amino acids. The CDR3 DNA follows: TGTGCCAGCGCTTCAGGGATCCCGACCTACGAGCAGTACTTC. This codes for CASASGIPTYEQYF.

This clone was detected once. This chain joins TRBV29-1 and TRBJ1-6, with 7 bases matching TRBD1. The V gene's germline CDR1 is SQVTM and CDR2 ANQGSEA. V dropped 0 bases and J dropped 2; count of bases not matched to a gene: 7. The CDR3 is 17 residues long. CDR3 loop: CSVEDLDRVTYNSPLHF. The CDR3 bases are TGCAGCGTTGAAGATCTAGACAGGGTGACCTATAATTCACCCCTCCACTTT. Supplemented by reference TRBV29-1 and TRBJ1-6, the full variable domain reads SAVISQKPSRDICQRGTSLTIQCQVDSQVTMMFWYRQQPGQSLTLIATANQGSEATYESGFVIDKFPISRPNLTFSTLTVSNMSPEDSSIYLCSVEDLDRVTYNSPLHFGNGTRLTVT.

The chain recombines TRBV7-9 with TRBJ2-3, with D possibly TRBD1 on 6 matching bases. The CDR3 has 15 residues. Between the trimmed V and J ends, which lost 5 bases and 3 bases, there was a span of 15 bases. Looked up from germline, CDR1 is SEHNR and CDR2 is FQNEAQ (reference sequence). This CDR3 reads CASSSGQQTTDTQYF. The CDR3 DNA is TGTGCCAGCAGCAGTGGACAGCAGACTACAGATACGCAGTATTTT.

This clone came up many times. In DNA, the CDR3 is TGTGCCAGTAGTCTCCGGACAGGGAGTCAGCCCCAGCATTTT. It yields the protein CASSLRTGSQPQHF. The J gene is TRBJ1-5, the V gene TRBV19; the match to TRBD1 covers 8 bases. The CDR3 runs 14 residues. The trim removed 5 bases at V and 6 bases at J, leaving 6 bases unmatched. The germline V gene has CDR1 LNHDA and CDR2 SQIVND (reference sequence).

V gene TRBV21-1 combines with J gene TRBJ1-1. TRBV21-1 is annotated as a pseudogene. The CDR3 loop spans 13 amino acids. CDR3 sequence reads: CASFGGGRTEAFF. DNA for the CDR3: TGTGCCAGCTTTGGCGGGGGGCGAACTGAAGCTTTCTTT.

The table lists this clone with a few counts. V usage is TRBV28 and J usage is TRBJ1-4; D is unresolved. V shed 5 bases and J shed 0 bases, with 10 bases lying between them. Germline CDR1 is MDHEN and CDR2 is SYDVKM. The CDR3 has 15 amino acids. The CDR3 DNA sequence: TGTGCCAGCAGTCGGACTCGAACAACTAATGAAAAACTGTTTTTT. Protein sequence: CASSRTRTTNEKLFF.